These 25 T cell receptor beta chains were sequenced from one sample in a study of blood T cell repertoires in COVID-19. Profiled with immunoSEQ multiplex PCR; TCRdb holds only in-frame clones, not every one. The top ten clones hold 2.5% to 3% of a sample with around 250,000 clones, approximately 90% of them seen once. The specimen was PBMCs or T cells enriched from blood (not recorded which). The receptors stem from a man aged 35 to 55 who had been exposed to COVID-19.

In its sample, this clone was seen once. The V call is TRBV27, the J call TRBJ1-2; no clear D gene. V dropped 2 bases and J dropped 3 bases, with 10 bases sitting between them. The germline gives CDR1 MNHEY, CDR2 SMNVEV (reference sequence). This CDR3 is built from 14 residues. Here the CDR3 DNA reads TGTGCCAGCAGTTTAAGGAGCGGTGACTATGGCTACACCTTC. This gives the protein CASSLRSGDYGYTF.

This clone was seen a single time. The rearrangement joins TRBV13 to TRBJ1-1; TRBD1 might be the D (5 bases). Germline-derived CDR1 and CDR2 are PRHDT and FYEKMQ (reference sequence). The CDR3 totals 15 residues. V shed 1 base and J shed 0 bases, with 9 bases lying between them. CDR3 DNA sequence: TGTGCCAGCAGCTTAGTCGGGGGGATGAACACTGAAGCTTTCTTT. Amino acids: CASSLVGGMNTEAFF.

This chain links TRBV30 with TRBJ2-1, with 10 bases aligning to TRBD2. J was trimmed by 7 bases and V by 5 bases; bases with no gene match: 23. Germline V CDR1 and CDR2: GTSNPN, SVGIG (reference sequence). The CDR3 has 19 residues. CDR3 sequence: CAWFRASTTAGGTGNEQFF. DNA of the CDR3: TGTGCCTGGTTCCGGGCCTCTACCACAGCGGGAGGGACTGGGAATGAGCAGTTCTTC.

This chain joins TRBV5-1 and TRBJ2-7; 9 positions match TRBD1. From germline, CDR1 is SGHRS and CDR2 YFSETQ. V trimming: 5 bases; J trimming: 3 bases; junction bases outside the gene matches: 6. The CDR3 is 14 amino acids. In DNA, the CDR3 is TGCGCCAGCAGGTCCGGGACAGGGTACTACGAGCAGTACTTC. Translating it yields CASRSGTGYYEQYF.

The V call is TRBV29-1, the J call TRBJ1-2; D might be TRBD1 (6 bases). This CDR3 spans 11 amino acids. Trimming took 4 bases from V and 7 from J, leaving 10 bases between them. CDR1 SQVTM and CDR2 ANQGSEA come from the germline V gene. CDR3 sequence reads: CSVGQVGGYTF. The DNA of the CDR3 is TGCAGCGTTGGACAGGTTGGTGGCTACACCTTC.

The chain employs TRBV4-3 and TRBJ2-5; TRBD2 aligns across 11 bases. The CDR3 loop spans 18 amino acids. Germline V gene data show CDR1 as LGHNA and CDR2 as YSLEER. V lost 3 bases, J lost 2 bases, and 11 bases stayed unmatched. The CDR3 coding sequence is TGCGCCAGCAGCCAGGCTACCCTGGGACTAGCGGTTCAAGAGACCCAGTACTTC. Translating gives CASSQATLGLAVQETQYF.

CDR3 loop: CASSQEVSVNTEAFF. CDR3 nucleotide sequence: TGTGCCAGCAGCCAAGAGGTCTCGGTGAACACTGAAGCTTTCTTT. This chain links TRBV7-9 with TRBJ1-1; D remains ambiguous. CDR3 size: 15 residues. Trimming removed 5 bases from V and 0 bases from J, with 13 bases in between. Germline values: CDR1 SEHNR, CDR2 FQNEAQ (reference sequence).

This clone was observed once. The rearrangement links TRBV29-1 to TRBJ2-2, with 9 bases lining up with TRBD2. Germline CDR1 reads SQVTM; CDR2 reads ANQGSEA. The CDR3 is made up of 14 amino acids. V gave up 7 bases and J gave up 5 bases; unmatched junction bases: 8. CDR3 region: CSGLGTSTTGELFF. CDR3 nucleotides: TGCAGCGGCCTGGGGACTAGCACAACCGGGGAGCTGTTTTTT.

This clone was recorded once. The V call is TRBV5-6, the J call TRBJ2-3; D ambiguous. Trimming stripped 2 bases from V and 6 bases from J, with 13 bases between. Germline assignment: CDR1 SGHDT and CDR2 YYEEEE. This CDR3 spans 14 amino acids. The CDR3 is CASSFNSFRDTQYF. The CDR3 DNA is TGTGCCAGCAGCTTCAACAGTTTTCGGGATACGCAGTATTTT.

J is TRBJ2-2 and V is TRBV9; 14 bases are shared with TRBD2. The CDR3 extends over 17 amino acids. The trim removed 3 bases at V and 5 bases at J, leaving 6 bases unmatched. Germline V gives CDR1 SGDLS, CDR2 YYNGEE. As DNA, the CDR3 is TGTGCCAGCAGCGGCGGGACTAGCGGGAGTAGGACCGGGGAGCTGTTTTTT. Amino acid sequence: CASSGGTSGSRTGELFF.

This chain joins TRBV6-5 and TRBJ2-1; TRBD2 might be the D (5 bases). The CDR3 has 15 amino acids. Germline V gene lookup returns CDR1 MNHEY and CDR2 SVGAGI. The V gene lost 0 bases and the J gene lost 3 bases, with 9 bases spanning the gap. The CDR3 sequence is CASSYSRLYYNEQFF. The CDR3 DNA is TGTGCCAGCAGTTACTCGAGACTATACTACAATGAGCAGTTCTTC.

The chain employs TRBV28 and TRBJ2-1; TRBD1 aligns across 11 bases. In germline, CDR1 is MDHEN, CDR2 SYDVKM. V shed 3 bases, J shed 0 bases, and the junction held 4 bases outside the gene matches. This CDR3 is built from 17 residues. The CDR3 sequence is CASSFRGQGVSYNEQFF. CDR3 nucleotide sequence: TGTGCCAGCAGTTTTAGGGGACAGGGGGTCTCCTACAATGAGCAGTTCTTC.

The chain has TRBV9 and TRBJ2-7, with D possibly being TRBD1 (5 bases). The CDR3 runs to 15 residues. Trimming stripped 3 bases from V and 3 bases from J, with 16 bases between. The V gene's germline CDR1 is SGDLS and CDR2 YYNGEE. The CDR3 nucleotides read TGTGCCAGCAGCGCCGACAGTTTTTTTGGCTACGAGCAGTACTTC. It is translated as CASSADSFFGYEQYF.

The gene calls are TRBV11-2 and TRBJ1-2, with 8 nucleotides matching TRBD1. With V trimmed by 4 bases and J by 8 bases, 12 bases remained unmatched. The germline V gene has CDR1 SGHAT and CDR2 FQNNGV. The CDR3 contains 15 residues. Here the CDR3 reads CASSSTGESSHGYTF. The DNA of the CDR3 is TGTGCCAGCAGCTCGACAGGGGAGAGTTCCCACGGCTACACCTTC. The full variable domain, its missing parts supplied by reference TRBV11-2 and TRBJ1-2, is EAGVAQSPRYKIIEKRQSVAFWCNPISGHATLYWYQQILGQGPKLLIQFQNNGVVDDSQLPKDRFSAERLKGVDSTLKIQPAKLEDSAVYLCASSSTGESSHGYTFGSGTRLTVV.

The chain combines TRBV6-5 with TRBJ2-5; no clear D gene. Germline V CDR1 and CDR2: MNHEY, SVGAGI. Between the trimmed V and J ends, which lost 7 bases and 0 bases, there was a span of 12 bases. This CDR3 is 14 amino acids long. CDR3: CASTRSVYQETQYF. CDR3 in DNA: TGTGCCAGCACCCGGTCCGTGTACCAAGAGACCCAGTACTTC.

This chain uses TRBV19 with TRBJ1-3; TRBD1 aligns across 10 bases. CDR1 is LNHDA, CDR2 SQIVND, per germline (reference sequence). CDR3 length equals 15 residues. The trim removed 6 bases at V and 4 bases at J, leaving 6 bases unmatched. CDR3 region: CASRPDRGRGNTIYF. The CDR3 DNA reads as TGTGCCAGTAGACCCGACAGGGGGCGAGGAAACACCATATATTTT.

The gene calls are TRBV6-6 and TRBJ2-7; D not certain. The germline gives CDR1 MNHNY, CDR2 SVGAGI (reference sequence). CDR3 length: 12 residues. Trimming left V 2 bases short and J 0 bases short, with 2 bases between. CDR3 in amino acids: CASSYHSYEQYF. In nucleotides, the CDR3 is TGTGCCAGCAGTTACCACTCCTACGAGCAGTACTTC.

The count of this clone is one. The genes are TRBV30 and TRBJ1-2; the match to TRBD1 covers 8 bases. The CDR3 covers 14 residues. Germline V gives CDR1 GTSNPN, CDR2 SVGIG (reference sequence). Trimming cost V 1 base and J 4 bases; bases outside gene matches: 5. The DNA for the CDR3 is TGTGCCTGGAGTGACGGACAGGGTCCCTATGGCTACACCTTC. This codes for CAWSDGQGPYGYTF.

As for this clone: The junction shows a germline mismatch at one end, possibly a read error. The chain's CDR3 is CASSLTGRGTF. The CDR3, as DNA: TGTGCCAGCAGTTTAACGGGCAGGGGGACATTT. V and J are TRBV12-3 or TRBV12-4 and TRBJ1-3; 7 bases align to TRBD1. The CDR3 covers 11 residues.

The CDR3 is CASSLFRGTEAFF. CDR3 nucleotide sequence: TGTGCCAGCAGTTTATTCAGGGGCACTGAAGCTTTCTTT. The genes are TRBV28 and TRBJ1-1; perhaps TRBD1 as D (6 bases). CDR1 and CDR2 (germline): MDHEN, SYDVKM. This CDR3 is built from 13 residues. Trimming took off 1 base at V and 4 bases at J, with 7 bases between the two ends.

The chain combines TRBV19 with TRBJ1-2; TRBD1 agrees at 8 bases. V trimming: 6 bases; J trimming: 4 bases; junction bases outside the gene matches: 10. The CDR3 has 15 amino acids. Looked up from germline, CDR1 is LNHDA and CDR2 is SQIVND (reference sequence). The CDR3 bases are TGTGCCAGTAGCCGAGGACAGGGCAGGGTCTATGGCTACACCTTC. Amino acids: CASSRGQGRVYGYTF.

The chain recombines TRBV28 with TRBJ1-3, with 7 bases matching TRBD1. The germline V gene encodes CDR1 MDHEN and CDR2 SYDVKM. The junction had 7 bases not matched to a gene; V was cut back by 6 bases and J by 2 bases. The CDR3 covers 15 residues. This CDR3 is CASRLDRATGNTIYF. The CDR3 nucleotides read TGTGCCAGCAGACTCGACAGGGCCACTGGAAACACCATATATTTT.

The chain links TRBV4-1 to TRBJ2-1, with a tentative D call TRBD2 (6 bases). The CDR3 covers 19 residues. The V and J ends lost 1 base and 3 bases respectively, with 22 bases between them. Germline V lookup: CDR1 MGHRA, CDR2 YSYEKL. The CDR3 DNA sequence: TGCGCCAGCAGCCAAGTCTGGGGGGTTGATCGCGGCAGCTACAATGAGCAGTTCTTC. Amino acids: CASSQVWGVDRGSYNEQFF.

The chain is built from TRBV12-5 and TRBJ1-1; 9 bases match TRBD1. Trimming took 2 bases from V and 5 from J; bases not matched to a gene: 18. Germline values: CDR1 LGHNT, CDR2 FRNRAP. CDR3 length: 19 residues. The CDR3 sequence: CASGLPSQGGQGRETEAFF. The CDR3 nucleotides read TGTGCTAGTGGTTTGCCATCCCAAGGGGGACAGGGTAGAGAAACTGAAGCTTTCTTT. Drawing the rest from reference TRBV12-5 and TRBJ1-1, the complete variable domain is DARVTQTPRHKVTEMGQEVTMRCQPILGHNTVFWYRQTMMQGLELLAYFRNRAPLDDSGMPKDRFSAEMPDATLATLKIQPSEPRDSAVYFCASGLPSQGGQGRETEAFFGQGTRLTVV.

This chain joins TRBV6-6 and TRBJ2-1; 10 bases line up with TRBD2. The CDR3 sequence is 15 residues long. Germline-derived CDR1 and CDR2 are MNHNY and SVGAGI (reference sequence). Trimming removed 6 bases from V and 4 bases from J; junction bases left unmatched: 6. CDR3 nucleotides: TGTGCCAGCAGCCGAGGGACTAGCGAGTACAATGAGCAGTTCTTC. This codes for CASSRGTSEYNEQFF.